Below, 27 T cell receptor beta chains from the same sample are listed, as sequenced in a study of spatial heterogeneity in lung cancer (dated by TCRdb to 2018 to 2020). The library was generated by 5' RACE. The instrument was a NextSeq 500. The public reads were reprocessed in TCRdb via fastp at Q25 and MiXCR, keeping in-frame beta chains. Every distinct CDR3 protein forms one entry, paired with its most common genes and DNA. The sample includes 26,000 or so distinct CDR3 sequences, with over 10% observed a single time. The top ten clonotypes cover roughly 25% of the sample. Sample time point, as interpreted from the label and publication: sample taken at primary tumor resection. Whole RNA extracted from tumor and nontumor lung tissue, or from cryopreserved PBMC samples, was used for TCR sequencing without cell sorting. The sequencing used PBMCs, collected at surgery. Every receptor here comes from a female donor with early-stage non-small cell lung cancer.

V gene TRBV7-2 combines with J gene TRBJ1-1, with 9 bases lining up with TRBD1. CDR1 is SGHTA, CDR2 FQGNSA, per germline. CDR3 length equals 12 residues. J was trimmed by 11 bases and V by 3 bases; bases with no gene match: 4. CDR3 amino acids: CASSLWTGVAFF. The CDR3 DNA reads as TGTGCCAGCAGCTTGTGGACAGGGGTTGCTTTCTTT.

A few counts support this clonotype. The chain combines TRBV4-1 with TRBJ2-7; 8 nucleotides agree with TRBD2. The V segment lost 1 base and the J segment 3 bases; nucleotides outside the gene matches: 8. Germline loops: CDR1 MGHRA, CDR2 YSYEKL. The CDR3 covers 16 residues. DNA for the CDR3: TGCGCCAGCAGCCAAGGGCGAACTAGCGGAAACTACGAGCAGTACTTC. This gives the protein CASSQGRTSGNYEQYF.

This clonotype came up many times. This chain joins TRBV13 and TRBJ2-5; weak D call: TRBD2 (6 bases). CDR1 is PRHDT, CDR2 FYEKMQ, per germline (reference sequence). Trimming cost V 3 bases and J 3 bases, with 11 bases left between them. This CDR3 region has 14 residues. The CDR3 here is CASSFPTREETQYF. CDR3 nucleotide sequence: TGTGCCAGCAGCTTCCCGACTAGAGAAGAGACCCAGTACTTC.

The chain uses TRBV5-4 and TRBJ2-3; D call uncertain. CDR3 length: 14 amino acids. V lost 4 bases and J 0 bases, leaving 9 bases between the germline ends. Germline V gene sequence: CDR1 SGHNT, CDR2 YYREEE (reference sequence). In DNA form, the CDR3 reads TGTGCCAGCAGCCCTCCGACCAGCACAGATACGCAGTATTTT. It translates to CASSPPTSTDTQYF.

This clonotype was counted only a few times. This chain joins TRBV9 and TRBJ2-7; 8 bases are a match to TRBD1. Trimming cost V 4 bases and J 7 bases; bases outside gene matches: 10. CDR1 is SGDLS, CDR2 YYNGEE, per germline. There are 14 residues in the CDR3. In nucleotides, the CDR3 is TGTGCCAGCAGCATGACAGGGGAATGGGGAGAGCAGTACTTC. This sequence encodes CASSMTGEWGEQYF.

The chain links TRBV7-6 to TRBJ2-7, with D tentatively TRBD1 (7 bases). The germline V gene encodes CDR1 SGHVS and CDR2 FNYEAQ. CDR3 length: 16 amino acids. Trimming removed 3 bases from V and 5 bases from J, with 20 bases in between. As DNA, the CDR3 is TGTGCCAGCAGCTTCAGGGTCCAGGGGGGTAGCGACGAGCAGTACTTC. Translation gives CASSFRVQGGSDEQYF. Full variable domain (rest looked up from reference TRBV7-6 and TRBJ2-7): GAGVSQSPRYKVTKRGQDVALRCDPISGHVSLYWYRQALGQGPEFLTYFNYEAQQDKSGLPNDRFSAERPEGSISTLTIQRTEQRDSAMYRCASSFRVQGGSDEQYFGPGTRLTVT.

This clonotype was counted at least ten times. The gene calls are TRBV20-1 and TRBJ2-1; 10 bases match TRBD2. This CDR3 has 14 amino acids. The ends lost 0 bases at V and 9 bases at J; junction bases unmatched: 5. Germline V gives CDR1 DFQATT, CDR2 SNEGSKA (reference sequence). The CDR3 spells CSARDPSGRTEQFF. As DNA, the CDR3 is TGCAGTGCTAGAGATCCTAGCGGGAGAACTGAGCAGTTCTTC.

The V and J genes are TRBV28 and TRBJ2-5, with a weak D call TRBD2 (5 bases). V was cut by 3 bases and J by 2 bases, with 22 bases left in between. Germline V lookup: CDR1 MDHEN, CDR2 SYDVKM. The CDR3 is made up of 18 amino acids. The CDR3 protein is CASSFGYRGRRDQETQYF. As DNA, the CDR3 is TGTGCCAGCAGTTTCGGTTATAGAGGGCGCCGGGATCAAGAGACCCAGTACTTC.

The rearrangement joins TRBV4-3 to TRBJ2-7, with unresolved D. CDR3 size: 15 residues. The ends were cut back, 1 base at V and 4 bases at J, with 14 bases in the middle. Germline CDR1 reads LGHNA; CDR2 reads YSLEER. In DNA form, the CDR3 reads TGCGCCAGCAGCCAAGGCCTGATTAGGTTATACGAGCAGTACTTC. It encodes CASSQGLIRLYEQYF.

This clonotype was recorded at least ten times. This chain links TRBV27 with TRBJ1-1; D call uncertain. This CDR3 region has 16 residues. V lost 1 base and J 2 bases, leaving 14 bases between the germline ends. Germline V lookup: CDR1 MNHEY, CDR2 SMNVEV (reference sequence). The CDR3 spells CASSLFRESLNTEAFF. As DNA, the CDR3 is TGTGCCAGCAGTTTATTCCGGGAATCTCTTAACACTGAAGCTTTCTTT.

This clonotype was observed at least ten times. The rearrangement links TRBV19 to TRBJ2-4; D not resolved. CDR3 length equals 17 residues. The V gene lost 2 bases and the J gene lost 0 bases, with 14 bases spanning the gap. The germline V gene has CDR1 LNHDA and CDR2 SQIVND (reference sequence). CDR3 sequence (DNA): TGTGCCAGTAGTATAAAGATCCAGGACCTAGCCAAAAACATTCAGTACTTC. This encodes CASSIKIQDLAKNIQYF. Full variable domain (missing parts from reference TRBV19 and TRBJ2-4): DGGITQSPKYLFRKEGQNVTLSCEQNLNHDAMYWYRQDPGQGLRLIYYSQIVNDFQKGDIAEGYSVSREKKESFPLTVTSAQKNPTAFYLCASSIKIQDLAKNIQYFGAGTRLSVL.

This clonotype has ten or more counts. The V gene is TRBV28, the J gene TRBJ2-3, with D possibly matching TRBD1 (6 bases). Deletions cut 6 bases from V and 2 bases from J, with 12 bases between. The CDR3 totals 14 residues. Germline assignment: CDR1 MDHEN and CDR2 SYDVKM. The CDR3 loop reads CASSTRDNTDTQYF. The CDR3 DNA follows: TGTGCCAGCAGCACCAGGGACAACACAGATACGCAGTATTTT.

This clonotype was seen at least ten times. The V call is TRBV27, the J call TRBJ1-4; D not resolved. Trimming stripped 6 bases from V and 8 bases from J, with 19 bases between. Germline CDR1 reads MNHEY; CDR2 reads SMNVEV (reference sequence). The CDR3 extends over 15 amino acids. The CDR3 bases are TGTGCCAGCAGCCCGGTACCCGACAACGGAGAAAAACTGTTTTTT. Translating gives CASSPVPDNGEKLFF.

This clonotype was recorded at least ten times. The chain links TRBV10-3 to TRBJ2-1; D not resolved. V was trimmed by 4 bases and J by 5 bases, leaving 9 bases between them. CDR1 and CDR2 (germline): ENHRY, SYGVKD. The CDR3 is 13 amino acids. The CDR3 region has the DNA TGTGCCATCAGTGTAGGGCTAAACAATGAGCAGTTCTTC. It specifies CAISVGLNNEQFF.

Many counts were recorded for this clonotype. The chain links TRBV12-5 to TRBJ2-7; possible D gene TRBD1, 6 bases. This CDR3 spans 14 amino acids. Per germline, CDR1 LGHNT and CDR2 FRNRAP. Trimming cost V 6 bases and J 4 bases, with 16 bases left between them. CDR3 sequence: CASGRQVGRYEQYF. CDR3 sequence (DNA): TGTGCTAGTGGACGACAGGTGGGTAGGTACGAGCAGTACTTC.

This clonotype was seen ten or more times. Here the CDR3 reads CASRPRGTVNTEAFF. The CDR3 DNA follows: TGTGCCAGCAGGCCCCGTGGGACAGTGAACACTGAAGCTTTCTTT. This rearrangement joins TRBV7-6 to TRBJ1-1, with 7 bases lining up with TRBD1. V shed 6 bases and J 0 bases; nucleotides not matched to a gene: 7. The CDR3 consists of 15 residues. The germline V gene has CDR1 SGHVS and CDR2 FNYEAQ.

V and J are TRBV6-6 and TRBJ1-2; 7 bases are a match to TRBD1. V shed 7 bases and J 4 bases; nucleotides not matched to a gene: 6. Germline V lookup: CDR1 MNHNY, CDR2 SVGAGI (reference sequence). The CDR3 sequence is 13 residues long. DNA of the CDR3: TGTGCCAGCACCCAGGGGACAGCCTATGGCTACACCTTC. Encoded protein: CASTQGTAYGYTF.

This clonotype was counted a few times. The chain links TRBV7-2 to TRBJ2-7; D is uncertain. The germline V gene encodes CDR1 SGHTA and CDR2 FQGNSA. This CDR3 comprises 14 residues. V gave up 5 bases and J gave up 0 bases, with 11 bases separating them. This CDR3 reads CASSPQLGSYEQYV. In DNA, the CDR3 is TGTGCCAGCAGCCCACAGCTCGGCTCCTACGAGCAGTACGTC.

There are many counts of this clonotype. The chain carries TRBV27 and TRBJ1-2; 8 nucleotides line up with TRBD1. Losses at the gene ends were 9 bases for V and 7 bases for J; bases not matched to a gene: 13. The CDR3 spans 14 residues. CDR1 and CDR2 (germline): MNHEY, SMNVEV (reference sequence). As DNA, the CDR3 is TGTGCCAGTTCTCCGGAATCAGGGGGCCTTGGCTACACCTTC. This gives the protein CASSPESGGLGYTF.

This clonotype has more than one count but fewer than ten. V usage is TRBV6-5 and J usage is TRBJ1-1; D uncertain. CDR1 and CDR2 from the germline V gene are MNHEY and SVGAGI. This CDR3 has 12 amino acids. The ends were cut back, 7 bases at V and 1 base at J, with 7 bases in the middle. The CDR3 here is CASTGRNTEAFF. The CDR3 DNA follows: TGTGCCAGCACAGGACGGAACACTGAAGCTTTCTTT.

This clonotype was detected ten times or more. The chain carries TRBV6-6 and TRBJ2-5; D gene unclear. Germline V CDR1 and CDR2: MNHNY, SVGAGI (reference sequence). V lost 7 bases and J lost 4, with 13 bases in between. The CDR3 sequence is 13 residues long. This chain's CDR3 is CASKRKFAETQYF. The CDR3 coding sequence is TGTGCCAGCAAGAGGAAATTCGCAGAGACCCAGTACTTC.

This clonotype has at least ten counts. The rearrangement links TRBV5-1 to TRBJ2-5; 8 bases agree with TRBD1. Germline V gene data show CDR1 as SGHRS and CDR2 as YFSETQ. The V gene end was trimmed by 1 base and the J gene end by 5 bases; junction bases not matched to a gene: 7. The length of the CDR3 is 15 residues. CDR3 amino acids: CASSLRGQGRETQYF. The CDR3 nucleotides are TGCGCCAGCAGCTTGCGTGGACAGGGAAGGGAGACCCAGTACTTC.

This clonotype was seen at least ten times. The rearrangement uses TRBV9 and TRBJ2-7; D not certain. CDR1 SGDLS and CDR2 YYNGEE come from the germline V gene. V was shortened by 3 bases and J by 0 bases, with 7 bases between the two germline ends. The CDR3 loop spans 13 amino acids. The CDR3 sequence is CASSGLYSYEQYF. CDR3 in DNA: TGTGCCAGCAGCGGACTTTACTCCTACGAGCAGTACTTC.

This clonotype was observed many times. V is TRBV4-3 and J is TRBJ1-2, with D perhaps TRBD1 (5 bases). The CDR3 loop spans 16 amino acids. CDR1 is LGHNA and CDR2 is YSLEER in the germline V gene. Trimming stripped 1 base from V and 2 bases from J, with 14 bases between. The CDR3 region is CASSQVNVPGNYGYTF. In DNA, the CDR3 is TGCGCCAGCAGCCAAGTCAACGTGCCAGGGAACTATGGCTACACCTTC.

This clonotype appeared once. The chain joins TRBV25-1 to TRBJ2-3; TRBD2 might be the D (6 bases). Trimming stripped 11 bases from V and 2 bases from J, with 14 bases between. Germline-derived CDR1 and CDR2 are MGHDK and SYGVNS. This CDR3 contains 13 residues. The DNA for the CDR3 is TGTGCCGCGGGGCCTGGAAACACAGATACGCAGTATTTT. Translating gives CAAGPGNTDTQYF.

In this sample, this clonotype turned up many times. The rearrangement joins TRBV28 to TRBJ2-7, with 7 bases lining up with TRBD1. V was clipped by 5 bases and J by 2 bases; unmatched bases: 3. This CDR3 region has 13 residues. Germline-derived CDR1 and CDR2 are MDHEN and SYDVKM. The CDR3 protein is CASSGTVTYEQYV. The CDR3 bases are TGTGCCAGCAGTGGGACAGTTACCTACGAGCAGTACGTC.

This clonotype was seen many times. J is TRBJ2-1 and V is TRBV29-1; the D is unclear. The CDR3 covers 15 residues. From germline, CDR1 is SQVTM and CDR2 ANQGSEA. The ends were cut back, 1 base at V and 0 bases at J, with 10 bases in the middle. As DNA, the CDR3 is TGCAGCGTTGAAGCAAGGAAGAGCTCCTACAATGAGCAGTTCTTC. It translates to CSVEARKSSYNEQFF.